A selection of T cell receptor beta chains follows, all from one sample in a study of blood T cell repertoires in COVID-19. Profiling relied on immunoSEQ multiplex PCR, and the TCRdb table lists in-frame clones only, not all of them. Altogether around 95,000 clones are present, just under 80% being singletons, with the ten largest covering about 12%. Sequencing was performed on peripheral blood. These receptors were taken from a woman in her 70s with acute or convalescent COVID-19. The CDR3 runs from the conserved cysteine through the conserved F or W. D genes are given only for firm matches. Size is stated for part of the rows, as once, few or many counts, or as a class when the clone is expanded.

d_call: TRBD1
clone_size: .
v_call: TRBV7-2
j_call: TRBJ1-4
cdr3_nt: TGTGCCAGCAGCTCCGAGTCAGGGACAGGGTTGAAACTGTTTTTT
cdr3_aa: CASSSESGTGLKLFF

d_call: .
clone_size: .
v_call: TRBV30
j_call: TRBJ2-3
cdr3_nt: TGTGCCTGGATATTGAGGGGGTTGCTGGATACGCAGTATTTT
cdr3_aa: CAWILRGLLDTQYF

d_call: .
clone_size: .
v_call: TRBV23-1
j_call: TRBJ2-1
cdr3_nt: TGCGCCAGCAGAGGTCTGGCAGGGCCGTACAATGAGCAGTTCTTC
cdr3_aa: CASRGLAGPYNEQFF

d_call: .
clone_size: .
v_call: TRBV5-5
j_call: TRBJ1-1
cdr3_nt: TGTGCCAGCAGCTTCGGCAGGGATACTGAAGCTTTCTTT
cdr3_aa: CASSFGRDTEAFF

d_call: TRBD2
clone_size: .
v_call: TRBV6-1
j_call: TRBJ2-1
cdr3_nt: TGTGCCAGCAGTGATTGGGGGGGGTCCTACAATGAGCAGTTCTTC
cdr3_aa: CASSDWGGSYNEQFF

d_call: .
clone_size: few
v_call: TRBV7-9
j_call: TRBJ2-7
cdr3_nt: TGTGCCAGCCAGGACAAGGAAGTCGCCGAGCAGTACTTC
cdr3_aa: CASQDKEVAEQYF

d_call: .
clone_size: .
v_call: TRBV10-3
j_call: TRBJ1-3
cdr3_nt: TGTGCCATCGCCGACTCGACCCTCTACTCTGGAAACACCATATATTTT
cdr3_aa: CAIADSTLYSGNTIYF

d_call: TRBD1
clone_size: .
v_call: TRBV10-3
j_call: TRBJ2-3
cdr3_nt: TGTGCCATCAGCCCGGGACAGGGCACAGATACGCAGTATTTT
cdr3_aa: CAISPGQGTDTQYF

d_call: TRBD1
clone_size: .
v_call: TRBV15
j_call: TRBJ1-6
cdr3_nt: TGTGCCACCAGCAGGGGGGGACAGGGAGATTCACCCCTCCACTTT
cdr3_aa: CATSRGGQGDSPLHF

d_call: .
clone_size: .
v_call: TRBV5-1
j_call: TRBJ1-2
cdr3_nt: TGCGCCAGCAGCTCCGGGTCCTCGGATGGCTACACCTTC
cdr3_aa: CASSSGSSDGYTF

d_call: TRBD1
clone_size: .
v_call: TRBV6-5
j_call: TRBJ1-1
cdr3_nt: TGTGCCAGCAGTTTTCCAGGGGGGAGAGGGACTGAAGCTTTCTTT
cdr3_aa: CASSFPGGRGTEAFF

d_call: TRBD1
clone_size: .
v_call: TRBV11-3
j_call: TRBJ1-3
cdr3_nt: TGTGCCAGCAGCTTAGATCGACAGGGGAAAACCATATATTTT
cdr3_aa: CASSLDRQGKTIYF

d_call: .
clone_size: .
v_call: TRBV27
j_call: TRBJ1-2
cdr3_nt: TGTGCCAGCGGTGATTACTCCTATGGCTACACCTTC
cdr3_aa: CASGDYSYGYTF

d_call: TRBD1
clone_size: .
v_call: TRBV7-6
j_call: TRBJ1-5
cdr3_nt: TGTGCCAGCAGCTTATTCTCAGGGGGTAACAATCAGCCCCAGCATTTT
cdr3_aa: CASSLFSGGNNQPQHF

d_call: TRBD1
clone_size: once
v_call: TRBV24-1
j_call: TRBJ2-2
cdr3_nt: TGTGCCACCAGTGGGATGGACAGGGCCGGTAAGGACACCGGGGAGCTGTTTTTT
cdr3_aa: CATSGMDRAGKDTGELFF

d_call: .
clone_size: .
v_call: TRBV5-1
j_call: TRBJ2-1
cdr3_nt: TGCGCCAGCAAGGCGGGGGCAACCTACAATGAGCAGTTCTTC
cdr3_aa: CASKAGATYNEQFF

d_call: .
clone_size: .
v_call: TRBV12-2
j_call: TRBJ1-2
cdr3_nt: TGTGCAAGTCGAGGACAGGGGTTAGAGGGCTACACCTTC
cdr3_aa: CASRGQGLEGYTF

d_call: TRBD2
clone_size: .
v_call: TRBV5-4
j_call: TRBJ2-2
cdr3_nt: TGTGCCAGCAGCTTGGCCCTCGGGGGGGGGCACACCGGGGAGCTGTTTTTT
cdr3_aa: CASSLALGGGHTGELFF

d_call: TRBD2
clone_size: once
v_call: TRBV6-5
j_call: TRBJ2-7
cdr3_nt: TGTGCCAGCAGTTACTCATCAGCGGGGACGACCTACGAGCAGTACTTC
cdr3_aa: CASSYSSAGTTYEQYF

d_call: .
clone_size: .
v_call: TRBV28
j_call: TRBJ1-6
cdr3_nt: TGTGCCAGCAGTTTAAGCCCTATTAATTCACCCCTCCACTTT
cdr3_aa: CASSLSPINSPLHF

d_call: .
clone_size: .
v_call: TRBV12-3/TRBV12-4
j_call: TRBJ1-2
cdr3_nt: TGTGCCAGCAGTTTTGAGAGGGGAGGTGGCTACACCTTC
cdr3_aa: CASSFERGGGYTF

d_call: .
clone_size: .
v_call: TRBV28
j_call: TRBJ1-3
cdr3_nt: TGTGCCAGCAGTTCGGGTTCTGGAAACACCATATATTTT
cdr3_aa: CASSSGSGNTIYF

d_call: .
clone_size: .
v_call: TRBV30
j_call: TRBJ1-4
cdr3_nt: TGTGCCTGGAGTGTGAAACAGCCTAATGAAAAACTGTTTTTT
cdr3_aa: CAWSVKQPNEKLFF

d_call: TRBD2
clone_size: .
v_call: TRBV9
j_call: TRBJ2-3
cdr3_nt: TGTGCCAGCAGCGTAGGAGGGTTGGGGAGGGCACTCGGGGCAGATACGCAGTATTTT
cdr3_aa: CASSVGGLGRALGADTQYF

d_call: TRBD2
clone_size: .
v_call: TRBV7-3
j_call: TRBJ2-5
cdr3_nt: TGTGCCAGCAGCTTTGGACTAGCGGGCGAAGAGACCCAGTACTTC
cdr3_aa: CASSFGLAGEETQYF

d_call: .
clone_size: once
v_call: TRBV27
j_call: TRBJ2-3
cdr3_nt: TGTGCCACCCTTAGGGAGCAGGAGCAATATTTT
cdr3_aa: CATLREQEQYF

d_call: .
clone_size: few
v_call: TRBV10-2
j_call: TRBJ1-3
cdr3_nt: TGCGCCAGCGGGGGAGGCTCTGGAAACACCATATATTTT
cdr3_aa: CASGGGSGNTIYF

d_call: TRBD1
clone_size: .
v_call: TRBV6-5
j_call: TRBJ1-2
cdr3_nt: TGTGCCAGCGTTCCGGGACAGGGAACCGGCTACACCTTC
cdr3_aa: CASVPGQGTGYTF

d_call: .
clone_size: .
v_call: TRBV18
j_call: TRBJ1-1
cdr3_nt: TGTGCCAGCAAAGGACAGAACACTGAAGCTTTCTTT
cdr3_aa: CASKGQNTEAFF

d_call: .
clone_size: few
v_call: TRBV12-3/TRBV12-4
j_call: TRBJ1-4
cdr3_nt: TGTGCCAGCGGACAACGGAATGATGAAAAACTGTTTTTT
cdr3_aa: CASGQRNDEKLFF

d_call: TRBD1
clone_size: .
v_call: TRBV6-6
j_call: TRBJ2-7
cdr3_nt: TGTGCCAGCAGTTACCTAGGACAGGGCAGCTCCTACGAGCAGTACTTC
cdr3_aa: CASSYLGQGSSYEQYF

d_call: TRBD1
clone_size: .
v_call: TRBV7-8
j_call: TRBJ1-2
cdr3_nt: TGTGCCAGCAGCCCCGACAGGGCCCACTACTATGGCTACACCTTC
cdr3_aa: CASSPDRAHYYGYTF

d_call: .
clone_size: .
v_call: TRBV28
j_call: TRBJ1-5
cdr3_nt: TGTGCCAGCAGTCCCCGTAACGGTCTTAGCAATCAGCCCCAGCATTTT
cdr3_aa: CASSPRNGLSNQPQHF

d_call: .
clone_size: .
v_call: TRBV5-6
j_call: TRBJ2-1
cdr3_nt: TGTGCCAGCAGCTTGCTCGTCGGGACACAACTTTCCTACAATGAGCAGTTCTTC
cdr3_aa: CASSLLVGTQLSYNEQFF

d_call: TRBD1
clone_size: .
v_call: TRBV5-4
j_call: TRBJ1-3
cdr3_nt: TGTGCCAGCAGCGCGGACAGGGGGCGCGGTGGAAACACCATATATTTT
cdr3_aa: CASSADRGRGGNTIYF

d_call: .
clone_size: .
v_call: TRBV28
j_call: TRBJ1-1
cdr3_nt: TGTGCCAGCAGTTTATGGGTTCGGGGCACTGAAGCTTTCTTT
cdr3_aa: CASSLWVRGTEAFF

d_call: .
clone_size: .
v_call: TRBV5-1
j_call: TRBJ2-2
cdr3_nt: TGCGCCAGCAGCTTGTCGCCGGGGACACCGGGGACCGGGGAGCTGTTTTTT
cdr3_aa: CASSLSPGTPGTGELFF

d_call: .
clone_size: .
v_call: TRBV2
j_call: TRBJ1-6
cdr3_nt: TGTGCCAGCGCGGCGGGATCACCCCTCCACTTT
cdr3_aa: CASAAGSPLHF

d_call: TRBD1
clone_size: .
v_call: TRBV27
j_call: TRBJ1-6
cdr3_nt: TGTGCCAGCAGTTTACGGACAGGTGGAAATTCACCCCTCCACTTT
cdr3_aa: CASSLRTGGNSPLHF

d_call: .
clone_size: once
v_call: TRBV7-9
j_call: TRBJ2-1
cdr3_nt: TGTGCCAGCAGCTTACTTGGTTCAGTTGGTGAGCAGTTCTTC
cdr3_aa: CASSLLGSVGEQFF

d_call: .
clone_size: .
v_call: TRBV6-5
j_call: TRBJ1-1
cdr3_nt: TGTGCCAGCATACCCCTACGGGGAATGAACACTGAAGCTTTCTTT
cdr3_aa: CASIPLRGMNTEAFF